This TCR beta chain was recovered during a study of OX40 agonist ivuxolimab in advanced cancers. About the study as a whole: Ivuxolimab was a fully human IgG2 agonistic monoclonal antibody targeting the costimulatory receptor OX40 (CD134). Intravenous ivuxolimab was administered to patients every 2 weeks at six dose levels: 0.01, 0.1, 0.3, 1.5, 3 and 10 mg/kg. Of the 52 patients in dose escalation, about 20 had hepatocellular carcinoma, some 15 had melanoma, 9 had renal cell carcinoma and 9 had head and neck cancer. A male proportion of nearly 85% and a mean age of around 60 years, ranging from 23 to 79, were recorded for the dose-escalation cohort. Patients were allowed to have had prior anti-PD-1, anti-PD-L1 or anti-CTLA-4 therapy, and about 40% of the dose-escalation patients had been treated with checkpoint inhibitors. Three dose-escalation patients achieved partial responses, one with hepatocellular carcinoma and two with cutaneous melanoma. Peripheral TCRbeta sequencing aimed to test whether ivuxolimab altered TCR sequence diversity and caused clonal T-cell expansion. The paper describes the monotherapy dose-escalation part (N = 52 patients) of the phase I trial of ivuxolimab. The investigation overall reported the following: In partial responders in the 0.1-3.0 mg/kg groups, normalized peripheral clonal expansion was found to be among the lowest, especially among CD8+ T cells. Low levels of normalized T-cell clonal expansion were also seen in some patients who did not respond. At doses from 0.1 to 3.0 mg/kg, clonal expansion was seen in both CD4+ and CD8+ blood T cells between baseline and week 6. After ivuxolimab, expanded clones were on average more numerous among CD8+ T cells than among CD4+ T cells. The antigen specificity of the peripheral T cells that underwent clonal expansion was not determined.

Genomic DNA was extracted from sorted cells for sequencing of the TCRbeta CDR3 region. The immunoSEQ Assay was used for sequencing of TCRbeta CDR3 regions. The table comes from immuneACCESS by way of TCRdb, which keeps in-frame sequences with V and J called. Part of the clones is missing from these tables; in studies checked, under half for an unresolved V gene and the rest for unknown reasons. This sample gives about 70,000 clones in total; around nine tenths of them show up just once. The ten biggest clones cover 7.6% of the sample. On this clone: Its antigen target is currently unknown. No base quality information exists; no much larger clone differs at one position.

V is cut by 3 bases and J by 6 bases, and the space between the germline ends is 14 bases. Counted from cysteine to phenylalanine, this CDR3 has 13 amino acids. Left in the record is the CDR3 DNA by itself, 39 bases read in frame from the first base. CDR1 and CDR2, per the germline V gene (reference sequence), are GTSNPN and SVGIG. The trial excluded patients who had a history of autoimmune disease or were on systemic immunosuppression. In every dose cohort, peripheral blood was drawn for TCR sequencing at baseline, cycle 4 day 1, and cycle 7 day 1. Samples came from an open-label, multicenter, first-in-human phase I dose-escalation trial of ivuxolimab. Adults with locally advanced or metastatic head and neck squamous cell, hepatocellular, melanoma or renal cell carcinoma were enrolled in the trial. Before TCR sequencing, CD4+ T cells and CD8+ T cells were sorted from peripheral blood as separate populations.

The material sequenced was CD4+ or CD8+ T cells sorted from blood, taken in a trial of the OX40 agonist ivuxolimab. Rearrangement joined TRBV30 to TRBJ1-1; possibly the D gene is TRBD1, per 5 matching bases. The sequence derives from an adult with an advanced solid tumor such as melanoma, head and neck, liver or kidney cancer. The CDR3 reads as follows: CAWRAQLGAEAFF. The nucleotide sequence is TGTGCCTGGAGGGCCCAATTGGGGGCTGAAGCTTTCTTT.